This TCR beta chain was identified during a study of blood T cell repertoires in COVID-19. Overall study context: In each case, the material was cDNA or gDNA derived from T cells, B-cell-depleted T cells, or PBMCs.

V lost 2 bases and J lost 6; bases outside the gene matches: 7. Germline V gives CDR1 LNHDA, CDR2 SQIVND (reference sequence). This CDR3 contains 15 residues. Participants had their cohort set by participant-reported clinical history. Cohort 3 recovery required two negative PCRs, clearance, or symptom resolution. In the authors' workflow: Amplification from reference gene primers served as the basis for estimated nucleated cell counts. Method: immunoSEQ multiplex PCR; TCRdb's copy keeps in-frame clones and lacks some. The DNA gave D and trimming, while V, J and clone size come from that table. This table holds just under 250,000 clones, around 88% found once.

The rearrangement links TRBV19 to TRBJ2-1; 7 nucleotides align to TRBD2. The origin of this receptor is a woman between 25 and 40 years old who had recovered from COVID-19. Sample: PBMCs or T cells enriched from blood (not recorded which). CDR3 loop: CASSILYPSGNEQFF. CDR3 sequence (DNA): TGTGCCAGTAGTATATTATATCCTAGCGGCAATGAGCAGTTCTTC.